This T cell receptor beta chain was identified in a study of shared clonotypes between healthy human individuals. Study-level information: Three plates were used per donor for CD4 naive, three for CD4 memory, two for CD8 naive and one for CD8 memory. Findings of the study overall: Clonotypes that were shared across a few donors made up around 5% of naive CD4 clonotypes.

Turning to this clone: What it binds is not known. Other DNA sequences in the sample encode the same CDR3.

Deep level was the assay's run setting. Libraries were prepared by immunoSEQ multiplex PCR; TCRdb keeps only in-frame clonotypes and omits some of them. The sample lists about 2.5 million clones; 85% to 95% were seen once. Negatively enriched CD4+ T cells were divided by CD45RA into naive and memory. This CDR3 region has 15 residues. Germline V gene data show CDR1 as SGHRS and CDR2 as YFSETQ. The junction had 3 bases not matched to a gene; V was cut back by 3 bases and J by 1 base. The chain couples TRBV5-1 to TRBJ2-1; 8 bases map to TRBD2. This clonotype was obtained from a man younger than 35 in good health. Some clones in this sample may be carry-over from other donors' samples. The sequenced sample was naive CD4+ T cells from PBMCs. Subset: CD45RA+ positively selected. In DNA form, the CDR3 reads TGCGCCAGCAGCTCACTAGCGGAATCCTACAATGAGCAGTTCTTC. Translating it yields CASSSLAESYNEQFF.